The clone carrying this TCR beta chain was picked up a small number of times. Its antigen is unidentified. This CDR3 is built from 14 residues. Germline CDR1 and CDR2: SQVTM and ANQGSEA. The V and J ends lost 4 bases and 3 bases, in that order; junction bases with no gene match: 8. The sample comes from a study of cytomegalovirus exposure and HLA in healthy donors. The PCR ran on 60 Vbeta and 13 Jbeta primers. The method was immunoSEQ multiplex PCR; TCRdb's version includes in-frame clones alone and lacks a portion of them. The sample carries about 37,000 clones, roughly 74% recorded once. Notes on the study in general: Later on, analysis showed that most CMV-associated TCR beta chains appeared to be HLA-restricted. V- and J-gene trimming of TCR beta was linked (in a later analysis) to a missense DCLRE1C variant. Most TCR beta V segments were productive about 87% or about 30% of the time in an earlier analysis.

The rearrangement uses TRBV29-1 and TRBJ2-7; 8 bases agree with TRBD1. Sequencing used PBMCs. The TCR comes from a young man in good health and CMV-seronegative. CDR3 residues: CSVGGQGSNYEQYF. The DNA of the CDR3 is TGCAGCGTTGGTGGACAGGGATCGAACTACGAGCAGTACTTC.